Here is one T cell receptor beta chain with its context. In the original processing: Reference gene primer amplification gave nucleated cell count estimates. Profiling relied on immunoSEQ multiplex PCR, and the TCRdb table lists in-frame clones only, not all of them. That table is the source of V, J and clone size, and D and trimming were worked out from the DNA. The top ten hold about 2.3% of the sample, which has fewer than 300,000 clones, around 84% seen once. Looked up from germline, CDR1 is SSHAT and CDR2 is FNYEAQ (reference sequence). The CDR3 sequence is 16 residues long. V lost 5 bases, J lost 6 bases, and 11 bases stayed unmatched. Among Cohort 3 donors, those recovered had two negative PCRs, clearance, or symptom resolution. This entry is derived from a study of blood T cell repertoires in COVID-19. Study-wide background: The analysed material was cDNA or gDNA that came from T cells, B-cell-depleted T cells, or PBMCs.

The clonotype comes from a woman aged 50 to 60 who had recovered from COVID-19. Input material: PBMCs or T cells enriched from blood (not recorded which). The rearrangement uses TRBV7-7 and TRBJ2-1, with 9 bases aligning to TRBD2. CDR3 nucleotide sequence: TGTGCCAGCAGCCCCCACCCGGGACTAGCTCGCAATGAGCAGTTCTTC. As protein: CASSPHPGLARNEQFF. Full variable domain (remainder filled in from reference TRBV7-7 and TRBJ2-1): GAGVSQSPRYKVTKRGQDVTLRCDPISSHATLYWYQQALGQGPEFLTYFNYEAQPDKSGLPSDRFSAERPEGSISTLTIQRTEQRDSAMYRCASSPHPGLARNEQFFGPGTRLTVL.